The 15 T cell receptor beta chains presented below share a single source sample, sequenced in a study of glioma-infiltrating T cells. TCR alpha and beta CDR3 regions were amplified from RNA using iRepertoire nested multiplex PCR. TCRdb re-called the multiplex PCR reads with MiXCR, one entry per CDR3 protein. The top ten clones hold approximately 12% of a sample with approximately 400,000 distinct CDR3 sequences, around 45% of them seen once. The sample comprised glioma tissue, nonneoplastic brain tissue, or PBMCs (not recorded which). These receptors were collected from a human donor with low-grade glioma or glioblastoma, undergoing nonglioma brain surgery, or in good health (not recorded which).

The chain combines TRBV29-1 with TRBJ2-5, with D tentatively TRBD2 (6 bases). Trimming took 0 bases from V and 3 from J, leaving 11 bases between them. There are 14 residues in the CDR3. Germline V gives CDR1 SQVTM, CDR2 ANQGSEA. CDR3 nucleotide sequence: TGCAGCGTTGAAGATCGGTTAGCGGAAGAGACCCAGTACTTC. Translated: CSVEDRLAEETQYF. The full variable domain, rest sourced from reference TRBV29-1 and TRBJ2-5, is SAVISQKPSRDICQRGTSLTIQCQVDSQVTMMFWYRQQPGQSLTLIATANQGSEATYESGFVIDKFPISRPNLTFSTLTVSNMSPEDSSIYLCSVEDRLAEETQYFGPGTRLLVL.

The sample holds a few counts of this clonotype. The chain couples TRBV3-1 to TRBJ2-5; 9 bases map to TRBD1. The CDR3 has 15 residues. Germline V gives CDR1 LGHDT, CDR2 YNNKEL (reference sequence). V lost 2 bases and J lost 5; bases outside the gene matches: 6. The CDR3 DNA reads TGTGCCAGCAGCCAACATCGGACAGGGGATGAGACCCAGTACTTC. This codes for CASSQHRTGDETQYF.

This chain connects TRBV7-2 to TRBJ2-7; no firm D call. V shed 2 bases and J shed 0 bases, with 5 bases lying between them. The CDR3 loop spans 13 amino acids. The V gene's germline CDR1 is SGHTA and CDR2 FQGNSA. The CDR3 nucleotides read TGTGCCAGCAGCTTATCCTTCTCCTACGAGCAGTACTTC. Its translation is CASSLSFSYEQYF.

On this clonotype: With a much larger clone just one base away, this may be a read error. The CDR3 DNA follows: TGCAGTGCTAGAGAAAAACCCCTAGCGGGTGGGGACTGGGTCTACGAGCAGTACTTC. Translation gives CSAREKPLAGGDWVYEQYF. The chain has TRBV20-1 and TRBJ2-7; 8 bases align to TRBD2. CDR3 size: 19 residues. J was trimmed by 3 bases and V by 0 bases; bases with no gene match: 19. Germline assignment: CDR1 DFQATT and CDR2 SNEGSKA (reference sequence).

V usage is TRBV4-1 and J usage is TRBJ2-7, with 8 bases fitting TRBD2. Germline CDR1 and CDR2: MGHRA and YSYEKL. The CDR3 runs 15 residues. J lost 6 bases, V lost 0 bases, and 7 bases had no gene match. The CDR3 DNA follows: TGCGCCAGCAGCCAAGATATAGCGGGACCAAGCGAGCAGTACTTC. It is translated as CASSQDIAGPSEQYF.

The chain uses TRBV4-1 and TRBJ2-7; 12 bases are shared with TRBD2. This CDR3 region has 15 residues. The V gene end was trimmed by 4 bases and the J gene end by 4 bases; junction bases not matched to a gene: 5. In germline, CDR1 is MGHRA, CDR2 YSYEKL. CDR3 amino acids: CASSLPTSGRYEQYF. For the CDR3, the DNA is TGCGCCAGCAGCCTCCCGACTAGCGGGAGATACGAGCAGTACTTC.

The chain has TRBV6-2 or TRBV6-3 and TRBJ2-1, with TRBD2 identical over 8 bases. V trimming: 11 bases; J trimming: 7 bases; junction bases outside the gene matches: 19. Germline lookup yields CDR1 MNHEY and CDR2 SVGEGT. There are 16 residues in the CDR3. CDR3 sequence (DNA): TGTGCCGTCAGTGCCGTAATTAGCGGGGAGTTGAATGAGCAGTTCTTC. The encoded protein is CAVSAVISGELNEQFF.

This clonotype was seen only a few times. The DNA of the CDR3 is TGTGCCAGCAGCTTAGTGGCAGGGGCAGGGTATGGCTACACCTTC. This codes for CASSLVAGAGYGYTF. The rearrangement links TRBV7-6 to TRBJ1-2, with D perhaps matching TRBD1 (6 bases). CDR3 length equals 15 residues. CDR1 and CDR2 from the germline V gene are SGHVS and FNYEAQ. Between the trimmed V and J ends, which lost 1 base and 5 bases, there was a span of 14 bases.

The CDR3 region is CASSQTGVSGAFF. The CDR3 DNA reads TGCGCCAGCAGCCAAACAGGTGTCTCAGGAGCTTTCTTT. The chain uses TRBV4-1 and TRBJ1-1; tentative D call: TRBD1 (5 bases). This CDR3 region has 13 residues. CDR1 and CDR2 from the germline V gene are MGHRA and YSYEKL. Deletions cut 2 bases from V and 10 bases from J, with 14 bases between.

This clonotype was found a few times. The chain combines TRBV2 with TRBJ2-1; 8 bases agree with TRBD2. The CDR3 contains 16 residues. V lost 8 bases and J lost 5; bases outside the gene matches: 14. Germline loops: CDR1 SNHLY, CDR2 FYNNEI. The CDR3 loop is CASRRTGLGENNEQFF. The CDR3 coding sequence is TGTGCCAGCCGTAGAACGGGACTAGGAGAAAACAATGAGCAGTTCTTC.

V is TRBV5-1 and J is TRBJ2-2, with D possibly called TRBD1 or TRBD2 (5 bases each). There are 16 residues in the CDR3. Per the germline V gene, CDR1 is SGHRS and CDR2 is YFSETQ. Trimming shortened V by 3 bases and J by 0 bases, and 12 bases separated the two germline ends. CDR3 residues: CASSSTGTANTGELFF. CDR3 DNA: TGCGCCAGCAGCTCGACCGGGACGGCGAACACCGGGGAGCTGTTTTTT.

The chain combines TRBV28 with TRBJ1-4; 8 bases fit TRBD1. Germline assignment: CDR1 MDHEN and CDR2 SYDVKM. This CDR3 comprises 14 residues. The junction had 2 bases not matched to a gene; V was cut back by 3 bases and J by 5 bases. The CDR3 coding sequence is TGTGCCAGCAGTTTGACAGGGGCGAATGAAAAACTGTTTTTT. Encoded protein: CASSLTGANEKLFF.

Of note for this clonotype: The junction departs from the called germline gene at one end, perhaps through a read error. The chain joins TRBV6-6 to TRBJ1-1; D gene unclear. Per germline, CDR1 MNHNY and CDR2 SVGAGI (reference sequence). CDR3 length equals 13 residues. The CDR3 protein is CASCYSLNTEAFF. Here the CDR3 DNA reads TGTGCCAGCTGTTACTCGTTGAACACTGAAGCTTTCTTT.

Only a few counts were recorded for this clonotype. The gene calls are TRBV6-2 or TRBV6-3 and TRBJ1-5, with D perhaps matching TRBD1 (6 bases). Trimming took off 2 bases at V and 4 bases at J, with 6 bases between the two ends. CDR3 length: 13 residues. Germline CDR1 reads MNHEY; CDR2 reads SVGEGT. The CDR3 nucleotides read TGTGCCAGCAGTTACGGGACAAATCAGCCCCAGCATTTT. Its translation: CASSYGTNQPQHF.

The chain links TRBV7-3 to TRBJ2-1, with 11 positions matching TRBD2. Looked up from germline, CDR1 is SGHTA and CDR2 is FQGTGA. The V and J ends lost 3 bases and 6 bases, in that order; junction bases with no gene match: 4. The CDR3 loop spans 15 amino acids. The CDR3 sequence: CASSFSGTSGNEQFF. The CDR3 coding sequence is TGTGCCAGCAGCTTTTCAGGGACTAGCGGCAATGAGCAGTTCTTC.